The following is a T cell receptor beta chain sequence with its context. The data derive from a study of T cell responses to AZD1222 COVID-19 vaccine. Repertoires were generated with immunoSEQ multiplex PCR, while TCRdb's copy carries only in-frame clones and drops some. The sample contains 95,000 to 150,000 clones, 80% to 90% of which appear only once. Sequencing used peripheral blood, obtained on day 0 of AZD1222 vaccination. The TCR comes from an adult in good health.

Here the CDR3 DNA reads TGTGCCAGTGCCGGGACCTTCGGGCAGTACTTC. Encoded protein: CASAGTFGQYF. The V gene is TRBV19, the J gene TRBJ2-7; either TRBD1 or TRBD2 may supply D (5 bases each). The CDR3 is made up of 11 amino acids. The V end lost 8 bases, the J end lost 9 bases, and 14 bases lay between the germline ends. Germline-derived CDR1 and CDR2 are LNHDA and SQIVND (reference sequence).